This T cell receptor (beta chain) was obtained from a study of cytomegalovirus exposure and HLA in healthy donors. PCR was performed using 60 Vbeta and 13 Jbeta primers. Repertoires were generated with immunoSEQ multiplex PCR, while TCRdb's copy carries only in-frame clones and drops some. The sample carries some 140,000 clones, 70% to 80% recorded once. Whole-study findings and limits: A later analysis linked a missense variant in DCLRE1C to the trimming of TCR beta V and J genes.

The J segment lost 6 bases and the V segment lost 6 bases, leaving 5 bases of the junction unmatched. The CDR3 length is 14 residues. Looked up from germline, CDR1 is KGHSH and CDR2 is LQKENI. About this clone itself: Its antigen is unidentified.

J is TRBJ1-2 and V is TRBV18; 12 bases align to TRBD1. The sequence was obtained from a man in his thirties or forties in good health and CMV-seropositive. Specimen: PBMCs. Written as DNA, the CDR3 is TGTGCCAGCTCGGGCGGGACAGGGGGCGATGGCTACACCTTC. Translation: CASSGGTGGDGYTF.